These T cell receptor beta chains were read from a single sample in a study of blood T cell repertoires in COVID-19. Using immunoSEQ multiplex PCR, the repertoire was profiled, and TCRdb retains in-frame clones only, with some absent. The repertoire consists of about 150,000 clones, with 88% occurring once and the leading ten covering more than 2%. Sequencing input: peripheral blood. The receptors stem from a woman aged 65 to 85 with acute or convalescent COVID-19. CDR3s include the opening cysteine and the closing phenylalanine or tryptophan. A D gene is named only where the DNA matches it firmly. Only some rows state a clone size, as once, few, many or a class for expanded clones.

d_call	j_call	clone_size	v_call	cdr3_aa	cdr3_nt
-	TRBJ1-1	-	TRBV9	CASSVEQVTEAFF	TGTGCCAGCAGCGTAGAACAGGTTACTGAAGCTTTCTTT
-	TRBJ2-2	-	TRBV6-5	CASTEGGISTGELFF	TGTGCCAGCACCGAAGGGGGTATCAGCACCGGGGAGCTGTTTTTT
-	TRBJ2-5	-	TRBV4-1	CASSQFGGSGETQYF	TGCGCCAGCAGCCAATTCGGGGGTTCTGGAGAGACCCAGTACTTC
TRBD1	TRBJ2-1	-	TRBV11-2	CASSPRTGNYNEQFF	TGTGCCAGCAGCCCCCGGACAGGCAACTACAATGAGCAGTTCTTC
TRBD1	TRBJ1-4	-	TRBV7-8	CASSPRTGVREKLFF	TGTGCCAGCAGCCCGAGGACAGGGGTGAGGGAAAAACTGTTTTTT
-	TRBJ1-4	once	TRBV6-5	CASSEGGINEKLFF	TGTGCCAGCTCTGAGGGGGGGATTAATGAAAAACTGTTTTTT
TRBD2	TRBJ2-3	-	TRBV6-4	CASSEIAGGTDTQYF	TGTGCCAGCAGCGAGATAGCGGGGGGGACAGATACGCAGTATTTT
TRBD1	TRBJ1-2	-	TRBV28	CASSFLTGGGTNGYTF	TGTGCCAGCAGTTTTCTCACAGGGGGCGGAACTAATGGCTACACCTTC
-	TRBJ1-4	-	TRBV29-1	CSVRPQGSTAEKLFF	TGCAGCGTGAGACCGCAGGGGTCGACGGCTGAAAAACTGTTTTTT
-	TRBJ1-2	-	TRBV18	CASSGAGDRYGYTF	TGTGCCAGCTCAGGGGCAGGGGATCGCTATGGCTACACCTTC